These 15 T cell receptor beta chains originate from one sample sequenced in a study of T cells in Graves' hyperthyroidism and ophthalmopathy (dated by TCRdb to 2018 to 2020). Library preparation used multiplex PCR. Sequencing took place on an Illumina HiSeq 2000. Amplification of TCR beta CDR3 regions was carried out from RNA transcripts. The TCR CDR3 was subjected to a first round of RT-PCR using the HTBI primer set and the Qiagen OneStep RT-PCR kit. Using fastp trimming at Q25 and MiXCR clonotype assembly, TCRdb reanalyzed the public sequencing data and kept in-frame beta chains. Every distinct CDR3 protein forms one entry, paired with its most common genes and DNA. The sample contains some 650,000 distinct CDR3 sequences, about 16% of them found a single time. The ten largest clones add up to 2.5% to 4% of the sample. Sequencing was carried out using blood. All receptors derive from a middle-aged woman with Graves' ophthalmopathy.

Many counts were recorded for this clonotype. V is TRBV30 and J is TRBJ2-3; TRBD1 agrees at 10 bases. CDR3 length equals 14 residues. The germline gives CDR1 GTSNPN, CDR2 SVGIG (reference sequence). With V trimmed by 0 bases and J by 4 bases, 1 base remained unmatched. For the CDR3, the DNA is TGTGCCTGGAGTGTAGGACAGGGGGCAGATACGCAGTATTTT. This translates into CAWSVGQGADTQYF.

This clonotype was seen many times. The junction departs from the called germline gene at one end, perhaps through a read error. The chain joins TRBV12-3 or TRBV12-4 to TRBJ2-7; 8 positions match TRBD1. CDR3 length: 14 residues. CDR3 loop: CASSLVQGAYEQYF. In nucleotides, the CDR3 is TGCGCCAGCAGCTTGGTACAGGGGGCCTACGAGCAGTACTTC.

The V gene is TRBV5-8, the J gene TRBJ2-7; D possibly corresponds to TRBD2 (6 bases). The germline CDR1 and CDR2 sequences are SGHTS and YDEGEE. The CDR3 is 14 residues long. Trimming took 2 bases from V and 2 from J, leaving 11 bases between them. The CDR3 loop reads CASSFSGPTYEQYF. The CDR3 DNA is TGTGCCAGCAGCTTTAGCGGCCCTACCTACGAGCAGTACTTC.

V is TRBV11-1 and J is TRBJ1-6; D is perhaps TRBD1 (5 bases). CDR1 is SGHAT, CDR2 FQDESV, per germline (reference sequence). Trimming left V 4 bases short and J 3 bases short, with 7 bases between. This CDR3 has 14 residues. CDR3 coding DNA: TGTGCCAGCAGCTCACAGGACTATAATTCACCCCTCCACTTT. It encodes CASSSQDYNSPLHF. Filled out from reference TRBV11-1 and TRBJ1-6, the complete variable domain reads EAEVAQSPRYKITEKSQAVAFWCDPISGHATLYWYRQILGQGPELLVQFQDESVVDDSQLPKDRFSAERLKGVDSTLKIQPAELGDSAMYLCASSSQDYNSPLHFGNGTRLTVT.

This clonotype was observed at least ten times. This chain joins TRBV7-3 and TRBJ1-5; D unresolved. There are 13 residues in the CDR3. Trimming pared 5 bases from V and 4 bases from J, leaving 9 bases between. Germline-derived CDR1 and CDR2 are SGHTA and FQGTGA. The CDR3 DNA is TGTGCCAGCAGCCCCGACGGAAATCAGCCCCAGCATTTT. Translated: CASSPDGNQPQHF. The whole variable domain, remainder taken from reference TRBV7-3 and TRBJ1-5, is GAGVSQTPSNKVTEKGKYVELRCDPISGHTALYWYRQSLGQGPEFLIYFQGTGAADDSGLPNDRFFAVRPEGSVSTLKIQRTERGDSAVYLCASSPDGNQPQHFGDGTRLSIL.

CDR3 sequence: CASSPTGTGELFF. CDR3 nucleotides: TGTGCCAGCAGCCCCACAGGGACAGGGGAGCTGTTTTTT. The chain recombines TRBV7-2 with TRBJ2-2; TRBD1 is a possible D gene (6 bases). This CDR3 contains 13 residues. Trimming left V 5 bases short and J 8 bases short, with 12 bases between. Germline V gene lookup returns CDR1 SGHTA and CDR2 FQGNSA. The variable domain in full, completed from reference TRBV7-2 and TRBJ2-2, reads GAGVSQSPSNKVTEKGKDVELRCDPISGHTALYWYRQSLGQGLEFLIYFQGNSAPDKSGLPSDRFSAERTGGSVSTLTIQRTQQEDSAVYLCASSPTGTGELFFGEGSRLTVL.

DNA of the CDR3: TGTGCCAGCAGCTTAGCGTCGTTTCCGGGCTATAATGAAAAACTGTTTTTT. Translation: CASSLASFPGYNEKLFF. The gene calls are TRBV7-2 and TRBJ1-4, with D uncertain. V was cut by 0 bases and J by 4 bases, with 15 bases left in between. Germline values: CDR1 SGHTA, CDR2 FQGNSA. The CDR3 is 17 residues long. Full variable domain (outside the CDR3, taken from reference TRBV7-2 and TRBJ1-4): GAGVSQSPSNKVTEKGKDVELRCDPISGHTALYWYRQSLGQGLEFLIYFQGNSAPDKSGLPSDRFSAERTGGSVSTLTIQRTQQEDSAVYLCASSLASFPGYNEKLFFGSGTQLSVL.

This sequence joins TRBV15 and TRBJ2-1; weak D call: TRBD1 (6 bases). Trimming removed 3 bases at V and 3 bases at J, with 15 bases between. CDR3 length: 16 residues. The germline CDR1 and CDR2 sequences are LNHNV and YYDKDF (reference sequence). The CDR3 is CATSSPRQDLYNEQFF. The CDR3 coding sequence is TGTGCCACCAGCAGCCCCCGACAGGACCTCTACAATGAGCAGTTCTTC.

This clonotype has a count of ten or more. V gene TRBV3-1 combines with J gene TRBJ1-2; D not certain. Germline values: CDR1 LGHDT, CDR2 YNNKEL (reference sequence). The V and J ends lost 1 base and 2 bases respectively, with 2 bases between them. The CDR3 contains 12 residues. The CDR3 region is CASSQANYGYTF. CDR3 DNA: TGTGCCAGCAGCCAAGCGAACTATGGCTACACCTTC. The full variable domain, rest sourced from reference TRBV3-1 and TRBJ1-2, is DTAVSQTPKYLVTQMGNDKSIKCEQNLGHDTMYWYKQDSKKFLKIMFSYNNKELIINETVPNRFSPKSPDKAHLNLHINSLELGDSAVYFCASSQANYGYTFGSGTRLTVV.

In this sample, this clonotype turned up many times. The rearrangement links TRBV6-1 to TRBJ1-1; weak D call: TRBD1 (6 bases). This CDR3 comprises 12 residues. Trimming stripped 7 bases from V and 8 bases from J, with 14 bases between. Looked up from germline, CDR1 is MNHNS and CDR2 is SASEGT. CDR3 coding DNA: TGTGCCAGCACCTCCGGGGGCGTGGAAGCTTTCTTT. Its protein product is CASTSGGVEAFF.

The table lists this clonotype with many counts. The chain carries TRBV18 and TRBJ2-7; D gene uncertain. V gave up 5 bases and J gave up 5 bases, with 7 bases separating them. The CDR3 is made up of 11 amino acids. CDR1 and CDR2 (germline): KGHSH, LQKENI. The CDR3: CASSEQDEQYF. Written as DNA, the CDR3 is TGTGCCAGCTCAGAGCAGGACGAGCAGTACTTC.

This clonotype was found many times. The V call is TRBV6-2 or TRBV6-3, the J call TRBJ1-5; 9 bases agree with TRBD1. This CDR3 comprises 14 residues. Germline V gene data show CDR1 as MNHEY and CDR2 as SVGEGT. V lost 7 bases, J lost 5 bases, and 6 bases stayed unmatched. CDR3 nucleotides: TGTGCCAGCACTGGTAGGGACAGGGATCAGCCCCAGCATTTT. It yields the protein CASTGRDRDQPQHF.

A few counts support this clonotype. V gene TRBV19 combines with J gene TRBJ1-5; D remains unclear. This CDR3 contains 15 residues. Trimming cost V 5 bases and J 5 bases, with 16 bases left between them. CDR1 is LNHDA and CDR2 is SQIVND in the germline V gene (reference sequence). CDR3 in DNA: TGTGCCAGTAGTGAGGACCGGTATACACATCAGCCCCAGCATTTT. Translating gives CASSEDRYTHQPQHF.

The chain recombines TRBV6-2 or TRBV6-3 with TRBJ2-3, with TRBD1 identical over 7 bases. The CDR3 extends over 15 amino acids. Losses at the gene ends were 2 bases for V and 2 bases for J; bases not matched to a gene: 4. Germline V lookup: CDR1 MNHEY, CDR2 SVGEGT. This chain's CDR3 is CASSYRGQFTDTQYF. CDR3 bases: TGTGCCAGCAGTTACAGGGGACAGTTCACAGATACGCAGTATTTT.

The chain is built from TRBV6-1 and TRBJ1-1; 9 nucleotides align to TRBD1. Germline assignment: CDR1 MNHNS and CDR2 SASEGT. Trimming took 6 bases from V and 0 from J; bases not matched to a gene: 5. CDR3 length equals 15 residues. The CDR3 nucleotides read TGTGCCAGCAGCCTGGGACAGGGCTTGAACACTGAAGCTTTCTTT. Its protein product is CASSLGQGLNTEAFF.